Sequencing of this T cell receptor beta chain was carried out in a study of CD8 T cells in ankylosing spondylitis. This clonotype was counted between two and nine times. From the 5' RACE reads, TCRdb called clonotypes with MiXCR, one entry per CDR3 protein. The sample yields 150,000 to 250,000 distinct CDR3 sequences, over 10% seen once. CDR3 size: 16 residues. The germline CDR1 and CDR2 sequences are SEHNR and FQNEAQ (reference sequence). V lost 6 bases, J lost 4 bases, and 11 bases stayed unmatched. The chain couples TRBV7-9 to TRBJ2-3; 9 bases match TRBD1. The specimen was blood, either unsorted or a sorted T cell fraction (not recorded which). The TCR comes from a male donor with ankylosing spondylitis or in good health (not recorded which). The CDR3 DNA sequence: TGTGCCAGCAGAAACCCCGGGACAGGGAGATCAGATACGCAGTATTTT. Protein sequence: CASRNPGTGRSDTQYF.